These 19 T cell receptor beta chains were all obtained from the same sample, sequenced in a study of cytomegalovirus exposure and HLA in healthy donors (TCRdb year 2017). Library method: the immunoSEQ multiplex PCR assay. In TCRdb, the immuneACCESS table is reduced to in-frame sequences with V and J assigned. These tables do not hold every clone; where another copy was compared, an unresolved V gene accounts for under half, and the others remain unexplained. The sample data list about 110,000 clones, and about 92% of these were observed just once. The leading ten clones occupy 1.5% to 2% of the sample. The sample consisted of PBMCs. The receptors were sampled from a young woman in good health and CMV-seronegative.

DNA for the CDR3: TGCGCCAGCAGCCAGAGGATTCAAACGACGGGAGGGGGGCCCCAGCATTTT. It is translated as CASSQRIQTTGGGPQHF. V is TRBV4-1 and J is TRBJ1-5; possibly TRBD1 for D (6 bases). V was trimmed by 3 bases and J by 9 bases, leaving 24 bases between them. Germline CDR1 reads MGHRA; CDR2 reads YSYEKL. This CDR3 region has 17 residues.

The V and J genes are TRBV10-1 and TRBJ2-7, with TRBD1 as a possible D gene (5 bases). This CDR3 has 14 amino acids. CDR1 and CDR2 (germline): WNHNN, SYGVQD (reference sequence). Trimming removed 6 bases at V and 5 bases at J, with 17 bases between. CDR3 DNA sequence: TGCGCCAGCAGCGACGGACAAGAAGGGAACGAGCAGTACTTC. This codes for CASSDGQEGNEQYF.

This chain uses TRBV4-1 with TRBJ2-3, with 8 bases matching TRBD2. Unmatched junction bases numbered 7, after V lost 0 bases and J lost 2 bases. Germline CDR1 MGHRA, CDR2 YSYEKL. The CDR3 length is 17 residues. This CDR3 is CASSQDRRGALTDTQYF. The CDR3 bases are TGCGCCAGCAGCCAAGATCGGCGGGGGGCCCTCACAGATACGCAGTATTTT.

In this sample, this clone is medium-sized (0.01 to 0.1%). The rearrangement uses TRBV28 and TRBJ2-2; 9 bases fit TRBD2. The CDR3 covers 17 residues. CDR1 MDHEN and CDR2 SYDVKM come from the germline V gene. The V gene end was trimmed by 5 bases and the J gene end by 4 bases; junction bases not matched to a gene: 11. The CDR3 coding sequence is TGTGCCAGCAGTCCCGGGACTAGCCAAAGGGTCACCGGGGAGCTGTTTTTT. Translated, it gives CASSPGTSQRVTGELFF.

The V gene is TRBV6-5, the J gene TRBJ1-2; D remains ambiguous. CDR3 length: 13 residues. Germline V CDR1 and CDR2: MNHEY, SVGAGI. The V and J ends lost 5 bases and 4 bases respectively, with 11 bases between them. CDR3 amino acids: CASSPTPSYGYTF. The CDR3, as DNA: TGTGCCAGCAGTCCGACACCTTCCTATGGCTACACCTTC.

The chain couples TRBV27 to TRBJ2-7; 9 positions agree with TRBD2. The CDR3 is 14 amino acids. CDR1 MNHEY and CDR2 SMNVEV come from the germline V gene (reference sequence). V shed 7 bases and J 6 bases; nucleotides not matched to a gene: 10. CDR3 DNA: TGTGCCAGCAAACGCCCGGGACTAGCATCCGAGCAGTACTTC. It codes for CASKRPGLASEQYF.

The chain couples TRBV4-3 to TRBJ2-7; 8 nucleotides match TRBD2. This CDR3 region has 16 residues. Germline V gene sequence: CDR1 LGHNA, CDR2 YSLEER. The V and J ends lost 0 bases and 5 bases, in that order; junction bases with no gene match: 9. Here the CDR3 reads CASSQDKSGSSHEQYF. DNA for the CDR3: TGCGCCAGCAGCCAAGATAAGAGCGGGAGTAGCCACGAGCAGTACTTC.

The V gene is TRBV23-1, the J gene TRBJ1-2; TRBD1 is a possible D gene (6 bases). TRBV23-1 is an open reading frame, and its role is uncertain. Trimming took off 2 bases at V and 4 bases at J, with 11 bases between the two ends. The CDR3 contains 14 residues. In DNA, the CDR3 is TGCGCCAGCAGTCAAAACAGGGCCCCCTATGGCTACACCTTC. Residues: CASSQNRAPYGYTF.

The chain is built from TRBV28 and TRBJ2-5; 8 bases fit TRBD1. J lost 4 bases, V lost 8 bases, and 6 bases had no gene match. The CDR3 spans 13 residues. From germline, CDR1 is MDHEN and CDR2 SYDVKM. In DNA form, the CDR3 reads TGTGCCAGCCTGACAGGGGTGGGAGAGACCCAGTACTTC. Protein sequence: CASLTGVGETQYF.

The chain uses TRBV6-1 and TRBJ2-1; unclear D gene. CDR1 MNHNS and CDR2 SASEGT come from the germline V gene. The length of the CDR3 is 16 residues. Trimming took 3 bases from V and 1 from J, leaving 13 bases between them. DNA for the CDR3: TGTGCCAGCAGTGATCTTGTAGCTGGTTCCTACAATGAGCAGTTCTTC. This gives the protein CASSDLVAGSYNEQFF.

The chain combines TRBV9 with TRBJ2-5; D perhaps matches TRBD2 (7 bases). CDR3 length equals 13 residues. V was cut by 6 bases and J by 5 bases, with 14 bases left in between. Germline V gene sequence: CDR1 SGDLS, CDR2 YYNGEE. CDR3 sequence reads: CASNRGGYETQYF. Written as DNA, the CDR3 is TGTGCCAGCAACCGCGGGGGCTATGAGACCCAGTACTTC. The variable domain in full, completed from reference TRBV9 and TRBJ2-5, reads DSGVTQTPKHLITATGQRVTLRCSPRSGDLSVYWYQQSLDQGLQFLIQYYNGEERAKGNILERFSAQQFPDLHSELNLSSLELGDSALYFCASNRGGYETQYFGPGTRLLVL.

The rearrangement uses TRBV27 and TRBJ2-1, with 7 bases that match TRBD2. J was trimmed by 6 bases and V by 4 bases; bases with no gene match: 3. There are 13 residues in the CDR3. Germline CDR1 and CDR2: MNHEY and SMNVEV (reference sequence). CDR3 bases: TGTGCCAGCAGTTGGGACTACGCCAATGAGCAGTTCTTC. This sequence encodes CASSWDYANEQFF.

The chain combines TRBV6-1 with TRBJ2-7; TRBD1 is a possible D gene (6 bases). Germline-derived CDR1 and CDR2 are MNHNS and SASEGT. CDR3 length: 15 amino acids. V shed 0 bases and J shed 4 bases, with 13 bases lying between them. CDR3 sequence reads: CASSEAGRGKYEQYF. As DNA, the CDR3 is TGTGCCAGCAGTGAAGCAGGCAGGGGAAAGTACGAGCAGTACTTC.

The chain is built from TRBV6-6 and TRBJ2-3; 10 positions match TRBD2. J gave up 8 bases and V 7 bases, and 12 bases lay outside the gene matches. Germline CDR1 and CDR2: MNHNY and SVGAGI (reference sequence). CDR3 length: 15 amino acids. CDR3 protein: CASTLQAGGQGTQYF. The DNA for the CDR3 is TGTGCCAGCACCCTACAAGCGGGGGGGCAGGGTACGCAGTATTTT.

This rearrangement joins TRBV11-3 to TRBJ1-5; a possible D gene is TRBD1 (6 bases). CDR3 length: 16 amino acids. V lost 8 bases and J lost 2, with 19 bases in between. Germline V gene lookup returns CDR1 SGHNT and CDR2 YENEEA. The CDR3: CASVRGGRDGNQPQHF. The CDR3 region has the DNA TGTGCCAGCGTAAGGGGGGGCAGGGACGGCAATCAGCCCCAGCATTTT.

The rearrangement uses TRBV11-2 and TRBJ2-1; 10 bases agree with TRBD2. Unmatched junction bases numbered 7, after V lost 1 base and J lost 10 bases. CDR1 SGHAT and CDR2 FQNNGV come from the germline V gene. The CDR3 has 15 amino acids. This CDR3 is CASSLGLAGVREQFF. Here the CDR3 DNA reads TGTGCCAGCAGCTTAGGGCTAGCGGGAGTTAGGGAGCAGTTCTTC.

The V call is TRBV28, the J call TRBJ1-3, with 12 bases fitting TRBD1. V shed 7 bases, J shed 5 bases, and the junction held 9 bases outside the gene matches. The germline V gene has CDR1 MDHEN and CDR2 SYDVKM. The CDR3 is 16 residues long. The DNA of the CDR3 is TGTGCCAGCAACCCTCGGGGACAGGGGGCGAGAAACACCATATATTTT. This encodes CASNPRGQGARNTIYF.

The chain couples TRBV7-9 to TRBJ1-2, with 7 bases matching TRBD1. Germline CDR1 reads SEHNR; CDR2 reads FQNEAQ (reference sequence). V shed 4 bases and J 6 bases; nucleotides not matched to a gene: 8. This CDR3 has 14 residues. This chain's CDR3 is CASSSAQGKHGYTF. CDR3 coding DNA: TGTGCCAGCAGCTCAGCACAGGGGAAGCATGGCTACACCTTC.

With respect to this clone: One end of the junction is discordant with germline, which a read error may explain. The chain couples TRBV6-6 to TRBJ2-7; no reliable D call. CDR3 length: 13 residues. Germline V gene sequence: CDR1 MNHNY, CDR2 SVGAGI (reference sequence). The CDR3 loop reads CASSSGQTGEQYF. CDR3 nucleotides: TGTGCTAGCAGTTCGGGTCAAACGGGCGAGCAGTACTTC.